Sequencing of this T cell receptor beta chain was carried out in a study of long-term antiretroviral therapy in people with HIV. Donors needed at least one pre-ART PBMC sample plus at least two post-ART samples. Regarding the study as a whole: Adherence to ART, viral resistance and therapy changes lacked any data. The study found narrower CDR3 length ranges in HIV repertoires than in controls. Dating from the mid-2000s to the late 2010s, the blood was possibly obtained under older ART regimens.

Notes on this clone: Its cognate antigen is unknown.

This CDR3 has 16 residues. The ends were cut back, 4 bases at V and 4 bases at J, with 20 bases in the middle. Germline V gene sequence: CDR1 SGHKS, CDR2 YYEKEE (reference sequence). Version v3.0 of the immunoSEQ assay ran at survey level. The assay was immunoSEQ multiplex PCR, and TCRdb's table has in-frame clones only and misses some. The table lists 25,000 to 40,000 clones, roughly 96% of them singletons. The material sequenced was unsorted PBMCs, taken approximately 6.8 years after starting antiretroviral therapy. This receptor was obtained from a man younger than 40 with HIV. This sequence joins TRBV5-5 and TRBJ1-2; D gene uncertain. CDR3 sequence reads: CASSPGVSPPPYGYTF. CDR3 coding DNA: TGTGCCAGCAGCCCCGGGGTCTCGCCCCCCCCCTATGGCTACACCTTC.